This T cell receptor beta chain was captured by sequencing in a study of control samples from healthy donors and cancer patients. This clone was picked up a small number of times. Germline V CDR1 and CDR2: LNHDA, SQIVND (reference sequence). The CDR3 has 13 amino acids. Trimming left V 0 bases short and J 12 bases short, with 9 bases between. The protocol was immunoSEQ multiplex PCR, while the TCRdb copy is restricted to in-frame clones and leaves out a portion. Of more than 75,000 clones in the sample, approximately 81% are singletons; the top ten hold about 10%. Sequencing used blood. The chain joins TRBV19 to TRBJ1-6; the D is unclear. This TCR derives from a woman in her twenties or thirties in good health. The CDR3 is CASSIDVSGPLHF. The DNA for the CDR3 is TGTGCCAGTAGTATAGATGTTTCCGGACCCCTCCACTTT.